These 28 T cell receptor beta chains came from one sample sequenced in a study of CD8+CD57+ T cells in acquired aplastic anemia. Genomic DNA served as template for TCR beta VDJ and CDR3 profiling. TCRdb recomputed calls from the reads with MiXCR, one row per CDR3 protein. The data contain some 180,000 distinct CDR3 sequences, less than 55% of them singletons. Sequences were obtained from sorted CD4+, CD8+, or CD8+CD57+ T cells (not recorded which) from PBMCs. These receptors were collected from a human donor in good health.

The chain joins TRBV3-1 to TRBJ1-4; D ambiguous. V lost 4 bases to trimming and J lost 6 bases, with 12 bases between them. The CDR3 has 14 residues. CDR1 and CDR2 from the germline V gene are LGHDT and YNNKEL (reference sequence). CDR3: CASSPGPTDEKLFF. The CDR3 DNA follows: TGTGCCAGCAGCCCGGGCCCTACCGATGAAAAACTGTTTTTT.

This clonotype was counted only a few times. The genes are TRBV19 and TRBJ2-7, with D hard to call. The CDR3 is 14 residues long. Per the germline V gene, CDR1 is LNHDA and CDR2 is SQIVND (reference sequence). Deletions cut 5 bases from V and 2 bases from J, with 13 bases between. The CDR3 protein is CASSVGSAAYEQYF. DNA of the CDR3: TGTGCCAGTAGTGTAGGTTCAGCCGCCTACGAGCAGTACTTC.

The V call is TRBV15, the J call TRBJ1-6; no reliable D call. Germline V gene sequence: CDR1 LNHNV, CDR2 YYDKDF (reference sequence). V was pared by 1 base and J by 9 bases, with 16 bases between. The CDR3 is 16 residues long. The CDR3 DNA reads TGTGCCACCAGCAGAGGGACTCGGGTAAAAATTTCACCCCTCCACTTT. Protein sequence: CATSRGTRVKISPLHF.

The chain joins TRBV29-1 to TRBJ2-2, with 10 bases identical to TRBD2. Germline CDR1 is SQVTM and CDR2 is ANQGSEA. The CDR3 runs to 13 residues. The V segment lost 5 bases and the J segment 5 bases; nucleotides outside the gene matches: 2. CDR3 in amino acids: CSVSSGRTGELFF. CDR3 sequence (DNA): TGCAGCGTTAGTAGCGGGAGGACCGGGGAGCTGTTTTTT.

The chain joins TRBV28 to TRBJ1-3; possibly TRBD1 for D (5 bases). Germline CDR1 reads MDHEN; CDR2 reads SYDVKM. Trimming shortened V by 5 bases and J by 4 bases, and 12 bases separated the two germline ends. The CDR3 length is 14 residues. CDR3 region: CASSAGGSGNTIYF. In DNA, the CDR3 is TGTGCCAGCAGTGCGGGGGGTTCGGGAAACACCATATATTTT.

This clonotype was found a few times. The chain employs TRBV11-2 and TRBJ2-7, with 8 nucleotides matching TRBD2. The CDR3 totals 17 residues. V was clipped by 5 bases and J by 2 bases; unmatched bases: 14. CDR1 is SGHAT, CDR2 FQNNGV, per germline. In DNA form, the CDR3 reads TGTGCCAGCAGCCCCCTCGGGGGGGGGCATCGGGCCTACGAGCAGTACTTC. Translation gives CASSPLGGGHRAYEQYF. The full variable domain, with the rest looked up from reference TRBV11-2 and TRBJ2-7, is EAGVAQSPRYKIIEKRQSVAFWCNPISGHATLYWYQQILGQGPKLLIQFQNNGVVDDSQLPKDRFSAERLKGVDSTLKIQPAKLEDSAVYLCASSPLGGGHRAYEQYFGPGTRLTVT.

Many counts were recorded for this clonotype. The gene calls are TRBV10-3 and TRBJ2-1; no clear D. The CDR3 is 12 amino acids. The germline V gene encodes CDR1 ENHRY and CDR2 SYGVKD. With 10 bases removed from V and 4 bases from J, the gap between germline ends came to 11 bases. The CDR3 DNA sequence: TGTGCCACCCGATCCGAGTACAATGAGCAGTTCTTC. This sequence encodes CATRSEYNEQFF.

On this clonotype: This clone may be a read error of a much larger clone one base away. The chain has TRBV19 and TRBJ1-5, with a possible D match to TRBD1 (5 bases). The CDR3 has 18 amino acids. Germline loops: CDR1 LNHDA, CDR2 SQIVND (reference sequence). With 5 bases removed from V and 8 bases from J, the gap between germline ends came to 28 bases. The DNA of the CDR3 is TGTGCCAGTAGTGGAAGCCGGGGCCGGGACCAACTGGGGGAGCCCCAGCATTTT. As protein: CASSGSRGRDQLGEPQHF.

The chain employs TRBV29-1 and TRBJ1-1; maybe TRBD1 (6 bases). The CDR3 sequence is 13 residues long. Deletions cut 3 bases from V and 1 base from J, with 9 bases between. Germline CDR1 is SQVTM and CDR2 is ANQGSEA. Here the CDR3 DNA reads TGCAGCGTTGAGGGACATACGAACACTGAAGCTTTCTTT. Translating gives CSVEGHTNTEAFF. Looking up the rest from reference TRBV29-1 and TRBJ1-1 gives the full variable domain: SAVISQKPSRDICQRGTSLTIQCQVDSQVTMMFWYRQQPGQSLTLIATANQGSEATYESGFVIDKFPISRPNLTFSTLTVSNMSPEDSSIYLCSVEGHTNTEAFFGQGTRLTVV.

This clonotype occurred many times. CDR3 nucleotide sequence: TGTGCCAGCAGACAGGGTTATCAGGGCTACACCTTC. Translation: CASRQGYQGYTF. The chain carries TRBV27 and TRBJ1-2, with D possibly TRBD1 on 6 matching bases. This CDR3 is built from 12 residues. CDR1 is MNHEY, CDR2 SMNVEV, per germline (reference sequence). Trimming shortened V by 6 bases and J by 8 bases, and 13 bases separated the two germline ends.

This clonotype occurred a few times. The J gene is TRBJ2-6, the V gene TRBV24-1, with a weak D call TRBD1 (6 bases). Germline CDR1 is KGHDR and CDR2 is SFDVKD. CDR3 length: 16 amino acids. V was pared by 4 bases and J by 4 bases, with 13 bases between. The CDR3 DNA reads TGTGCCACCAGTGACTCAGGGGAGTGGGGGGCCAACGTCCTGACTTTC. Amino acid sequence: CATSDSGEWGANVLTF.

V and J are TRBV7-3 and TRBJ2-7; the D is unclear. The CDR3 runs 11 residues. Germline V gives CDR1 SGHTA, CDR2 FQGTGA. V was pared by 5 bases and J by 7 bases, with 9 bases between. CDR3 in DNA: TGTGCCAGCAGCAACAAACTGGAGCAGTACTTC. Translation gives CASSNKLEQYF.

This clonotype showed up just a few times. This chain uses TRBV7-2 with TRBJ2-7, with D hard to call. Looked up from germline, CDR1 is SGHTA and CDR2 is FQGNSA. V was cut by 1 base and J by 9 bases, with 13 bases left in between. The CDR3 runs 13 residues. The CDR3: CASSLEGVQRQYF. The CDR3 coding sequence is TGTGCCAGCAGCTTAGAGGGCGTCCAGCGGCAGTACTTC.

The gene calls are TRBV30 and TRBJ1-1; D call uncertain. This CDR3 comprises 17 residues. Trimming pared 1 base from V and 0 bases from J, leaving 18 bases between. Germline V CDR1 and CDR2: GTSNPN, SVGIG (reference sequence). The CDR3 protein is CAWSAPAQSGMNTEAFF. The CDR3 DNA sequence: TGTGCCTGGAGTGCGCCCGCCCAGTCGGGCATGAACACTGAAGCTTTCTTT.

This clonotype was detected many times. The V call is TRBV5-4, the J call TRBJ2-2; D possibly corresponds to TRBD2 (6 bases). This CDR3 region has 17 residues. V lost 0 bases, J lost 2 bases, and 14 bases lay in between. Germline V lookup: CDR1 SGHNT, CDR2 YYREEE (reference sequence). Here the CDR3 DNA reads TGTGCCAGCAGCTTGGGGGAGCTTGCGGGAAACACCGGGGAGCTGTTTTTT. It encodes CASSLGELAGNTGELFF.

This clonotype was detected only a few times. The chain links TRBV11-1 to TRBJ2-1; 12 positions match TRBD2. The V gene end was trimmed by 5 bases and the J gene end by 7 bases; junction bases not matched to a gene: 9. The germline V gene has CDR1 SGHAT and CDR2 FQDESV (reference sequence). The CDR3 totals 16 residues. The CDR3 loop reads CASSPSSGRAKNEQFF. Here the CDR3 DNA reads TGTGCCAGCAGCCCTTCTAGCGGGAGGGCCAAGAATGAGCAGTTCTTC.

V is TRBV9 and J is TRBJ2-2; TRBD2 agrees at 10 bases. Germline assignment: CDR1 SGDLS and CDR2 YYNGEE. V lost 1 base to trimming and J lost 6 bases; unmatched junction nucleotides: 3. The CDR3 covers 15 residues. The CDR3 protein is CASSVSGGASGELFF. In DNA, the CDR3 is TGTGCCAGCAGCGTAAGCGGGGGGGCCTCCGGGGAGCTGTTTTTT.

For this clonotype: This sequence may be a read error, since a much larger clone differs from it by one base. The CDR3: CASSTELAGSSGANVLTF. CDR3 DNA: TGTGCCAGCAGCACCGAACTAGCGGGCAGCTCTGGGGCCAACGTCCTGACTTTC. This chain uses TRBV9 with TRBJ2-6, with TRBD2 matching over 9 bases. There are 18 residues in the CDR3. Germline-derived CDR1 and CDR2 are SGDLS and YYNGEE. Trimming removed 4 bases from V and 0 bases from J; junction bases left unmatched: 8.

Many counts were recorded for this clonotype. The rearrangement uses TRBV20-1 and TRBJ2-2; 11 nucleotides align to TRBD2. Germline V lookup: CDR1 DFQATT, CDR2 SNEGSKA (reference sequence). The CDR3 is 16 residues long. V lost 1 base and J lost 7; bases outside the gene matches: 8. CDR3 amino acids: CSARALAGGRVGELFF. CDR3 DNA sequence: TGCAGTGCTAGAGCGCTAGCGGGAGGTCGGGTCGGGGAGCTGTTTTTT.

This clonotype came up many times. This chain links TRBV9 with TRBJ1-1; D unresolved. The CDR3 is made up of 15 amino acids. Looked up from germline, CDR1 is SGDLS and CDR2 is YYNGEE. V lost 0 bases and J 4 bases, leaving 13 bases between the germline ends. In nucleotides, the CDR3 is TGTGCCAGCAGCGTAGTGGGGTTGGGAACCACTGAAGCTTTCTTT. Amino acids: CASSVVGLGTTEAFF. The variable domain in full, completed from reference TRBV9 and TRBJ1-1, reads DSGVTQTPKHLITATGQRVTLRCSPRSGDLSVYWYQQSLDQGLQFLIQYYNGEERAKGNILERFSAQQFPDLHSELNLSSLELGDSALYFCASSVVGLGTTEAFFGQGTRLTVV.

This clonotype occurred many times. CDR3: CSATSGSYEQYF. Here the CDR3 DNA reads TGCAGCGCCACTAGCGGGAGCTACGAGCAGTACTTC. The chain is built from TRBV29-1 and TRBJ2-7; 11 nucleotides match TRBD2. Germline CDR1 reads SQVTM; CDR2 reads ANQGSEA. This CDR3 has 12 amino acids. Trimming at V came to 7 bases and at J to 3 bases, leaving 2 bases not matched to a gene.

This clonotype has at least ten counts. This chain uses TRBV24-1 with TRBJ2-3, with 10 bases matching TRBD2. After removal of 9 bases from V and 2 bases from J, the junction contained 7 bases not matched to a gene. Germline loops: CDR1 KGHDR, CDR2 SFDVKD. This CDR3 has 15 amino acids. The CDR3 region has the DNA TGTGCCACCGGATCTAGCGGGAGCCCCACAGATACGCAGTATTTT. It is translated as CATGSSGSPTDTQYF.

This clonotype was counted ten times or more. The chain has TRBV5-1 and TRBJ1-5, with 9 bases identical to TRBD1. V was pared by 4 bases and J by 3 bases, with 8 bases of the junction left unmatched. Germline values: CDR1 SGHRS, CDR2 YFSETQ. The CDR3 extends over 16 amino acids. The CDR3, as DNA: TGCGCCAGCAGCCCTACCGGACAGGGGAACAATCAGCCCCAGCATTTT. It translates to CASSPTGQGNNQPQHF.

V is TRBV20-1 and J is TRBJ2-1; 14 bases are a match to TRBD2. This CDR3 is built from 15 residues. The germline gives CDR1 DFQATT, CDR2 SNEGSKA (reference sequence). Unmatched junction bases numbered 10, after V lost 4 bases and J lost 11 bases. CDR3 in amino acids: CSATGLAGGGRQQFF. CDR3 DNA sequence: TGCAGTGCTACCGGACTAGCGGGGGGCGGGAGACAGCAGTTCTTC.

The rearrangement links TRBV19 to TRBJ1-4; maybe TRBD1 (5 bases). Trimming removed 6 bases at V and 2 bases at J, with 10 bases between. The germline CDR1 and CDR2 sequences are LNHDA and SQIVND (reference sequence). CDR3 length: 14 residues. The CDR3 nucleotides are TGTGCCAGTAGACCAGGGATGACTAATGAAAAACTGTTTTTT. It is translated as CASRPGMTNEKLFF.

The CDR3 DNA reads TGTGCCAGCAGCTCCCGTGCCAGCTCCTACGAGCAGTACTTC. Encoded protein: CASSSRASSYEQYF. The chain combines TRBV7-2 with TRBJ2-7, with no clear D. This CDR3 region has 14 residues. CDR1 is SGHTA, CDR2 FQGNSA, per germline. V lost 4 bases, J lost 0 bases, and 10 bases lay in between.

Regarding this clonotype: Germline is not matched at one junction end, which may reflect a read error. The chain has TRBV11-2 and TRBJ2-4; 15 bases are a match to TRBD2. The CDR3 extends over 17 amino acids. From germline, CDR1 is SGHAT and CDR2 FQNNGV. CDR3 in DNA: TGTGCCAGCAGCCGCGGACTAGCGGGAGGGGTCAAAAACGTTCAGTACTTC. Amino acid sequence: CASSRGLAGGVKNVQYF.

CDR3 residues: CASSWGDRGHGYTF. The CDR3, as DNA: TGCGCCAGCAGCTGGGGGGACAGGGGCCATGGCTACACCTTC. The chain combines TRBV5-1 with TRBJ1-2, with 10 bases aligning to TRBD1. The V gene end was trimmed by 3 bases and the J gene end by 6 bases; junction bases not matched to a gene: 5. Germline V gene lookup returns CDR1 SGHRS and CDR2 YFSETQ. CDR3 length: 14 residues.